The 3 T cell receptor beta chains in this list originate from one sample, sequenced in a study of blood T cell repertoires in COVID-19. Assay: immunoSEQ multiplex PCR; the TCRdb copy retains only in-frame clones and omits some. The data show about 54,000 clones, with about nine tenths seen just once and 8.4% held by the top ten. Sequencing input: peripheral blood. All receptors derive from a woman in her thirties or forties with active COVID-19.

The V call is TRBV30, the J call TRBJ1-2; 11 bases agree with TRBD1. The CDR3 is 14 amino acids. The ends lost 2 bases at V and 4 bases at J; junction bases unmatched: 3. CDR1 is GTSNPN and CDR2 is SVGIG in the germline V gene (reference sequence). For the CDR3, the DNA is TGTGCCTGGAGTTGGACAGGGGGCCCCTATGGCTACACCTTC. Amino acid sequence: CAWSWTGGPYGYTF.

The V and J genes are TRBV3-1 (or the pseudogene TRBV3-2) and TRBJ1-1; 7 bases match TRBD1. This CDR3 comprises 15 residues. V was clipped by 4 bases and J by 3 bases; unmatched bases: 8. CDR1 is LGHDT and CDR2 is YNNKEL in the germline V gene (reference sequence). The CDR3 DNA is TGTGCCAGCAGCCCGTGGACAGGAGCGGACACTGAAGCTTTCTTT. Its translation is CASSPWTGADTEAFF.

The gene calls are TRBV29-1 and TRBJ2-3; weak D call: TRBD1 (5 bases). This CDR3 region has 14 residues. CDR1 is SQVTM, CDR2 ANQGSEA, per germline. Trimming pared 3 bases from V and 1 base from J, leaving 11 bases between. This chain's CDR3 is CSVDRQGGTDTQYF. CDR3 DNA: TGCAGCGTTGATAGGCAGGGCGGCACAGATACGCAGTATTTT.